This T cell receptor (beta chain) was sequenced during a study of blood T cell repertoires in COVID-19. Study overall: The study drew acute and convalescent COVID-19 samples from the United States, Italy and Spain. The cDNA or gDNA used as material had been derived from T cells, B-cell-depleted T cells, or PBMCs.

CDR3 size: 17 residues. Germline loops: CDR1 LGHDT, CDR2 YNNKEL (reference sequence). V lost 4 bases to trimming and J lost 3 bases; unmatched junction nucleotides: 7. How the authors handled the data: Reference gene primer amplification in the assay estimated nucleated cell counts. Only in-frame clones appear in the TCRdb table, and some are missing; sequencing was by immunoSEQ multiplex PCR. V and J calls and clone size are given by that table; D and trimming were obtained from the DNA. The data hold under 250,000 clones, with less than 90% observed a single time. This chain joins TRBV3-1 (or the pseudogene TRBV3-2) and TRBJ2-1, with TRBD1 matching 12 bases. The sequence came from a woman between 55 and 75 years old who had recovered from COVID-19. Input material: peripheral blood. In nucleotides, the CDR3 is TGTGCCAGCAGCCCAAACCGGGACAGGGGGCACTACAATGAGCAGTTCTTC. Its translation: CASSPNRDRGHYNEQFF.